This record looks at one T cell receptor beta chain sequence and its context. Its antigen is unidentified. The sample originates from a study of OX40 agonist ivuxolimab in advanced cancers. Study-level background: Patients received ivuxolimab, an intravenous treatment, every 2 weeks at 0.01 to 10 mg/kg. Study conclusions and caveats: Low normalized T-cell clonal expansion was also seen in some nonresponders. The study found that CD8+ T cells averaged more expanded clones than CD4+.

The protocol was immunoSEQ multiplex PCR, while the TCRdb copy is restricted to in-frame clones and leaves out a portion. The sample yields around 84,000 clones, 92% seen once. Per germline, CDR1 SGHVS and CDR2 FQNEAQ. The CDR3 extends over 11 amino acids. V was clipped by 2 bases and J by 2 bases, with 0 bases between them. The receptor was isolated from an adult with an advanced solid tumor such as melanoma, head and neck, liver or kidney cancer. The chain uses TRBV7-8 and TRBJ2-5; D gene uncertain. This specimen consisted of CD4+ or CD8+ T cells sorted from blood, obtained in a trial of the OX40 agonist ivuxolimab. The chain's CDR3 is CASSLQETQYF. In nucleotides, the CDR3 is TGTGCCAGCAGCTTACAAGAGACCCAGTACTTC.